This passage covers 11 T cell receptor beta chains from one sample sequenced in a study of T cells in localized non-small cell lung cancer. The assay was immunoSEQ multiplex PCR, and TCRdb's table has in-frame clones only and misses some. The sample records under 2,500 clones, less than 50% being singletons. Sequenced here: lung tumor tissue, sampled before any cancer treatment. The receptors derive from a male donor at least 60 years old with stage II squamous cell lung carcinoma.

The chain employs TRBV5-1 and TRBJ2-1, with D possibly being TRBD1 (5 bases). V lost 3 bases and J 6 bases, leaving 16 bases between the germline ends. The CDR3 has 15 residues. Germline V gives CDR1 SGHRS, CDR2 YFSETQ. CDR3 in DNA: TGCGCCAGCAGCTCCCAGGGTGGGTCCAGCAATGAGCAGTTCTTC. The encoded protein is CASSSQGGSSNEQFF.

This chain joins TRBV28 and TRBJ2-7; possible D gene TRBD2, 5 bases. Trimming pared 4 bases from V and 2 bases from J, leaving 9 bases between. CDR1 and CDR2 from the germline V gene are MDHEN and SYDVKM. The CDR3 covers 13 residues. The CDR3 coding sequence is TGTGCCAGCAGTTCACCGACTACCTACGAGCAGTACTTC. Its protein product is CASSSPTTYEQYF.

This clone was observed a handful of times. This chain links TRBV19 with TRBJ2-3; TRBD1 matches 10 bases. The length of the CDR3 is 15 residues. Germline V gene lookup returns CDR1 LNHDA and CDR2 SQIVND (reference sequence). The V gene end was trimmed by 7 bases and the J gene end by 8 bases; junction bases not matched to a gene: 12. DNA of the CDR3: TGTGCCAGTACCTTCAATCGGGACAGGGGAGGTACGCAGTATTTT. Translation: CASTFNRDRGGTQYF.

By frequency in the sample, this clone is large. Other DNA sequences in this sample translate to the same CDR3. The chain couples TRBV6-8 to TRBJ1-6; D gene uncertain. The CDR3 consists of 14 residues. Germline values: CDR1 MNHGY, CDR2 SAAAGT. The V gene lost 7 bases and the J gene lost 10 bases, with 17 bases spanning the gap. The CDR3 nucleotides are TGTGCCAGCATCACCTTCCACTTGGGGTCACCCCTCCACTTT. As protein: CASITFHLGSPLHF.

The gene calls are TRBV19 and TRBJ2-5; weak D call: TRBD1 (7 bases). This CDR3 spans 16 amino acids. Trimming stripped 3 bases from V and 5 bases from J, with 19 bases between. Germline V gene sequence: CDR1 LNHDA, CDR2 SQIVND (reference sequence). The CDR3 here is CASSITTGEATETQYF. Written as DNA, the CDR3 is TGTGCCAGTAGTATTACCACAGGGGAGGCTACGGAGACCCAGTACTTC.

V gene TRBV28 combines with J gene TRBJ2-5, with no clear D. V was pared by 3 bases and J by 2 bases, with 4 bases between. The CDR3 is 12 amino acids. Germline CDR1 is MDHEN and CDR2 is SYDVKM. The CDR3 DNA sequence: TGTGCCAGCAGTTTTGGACAAGAGACCCAGTACTTC. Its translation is CASSFGQETQYF.

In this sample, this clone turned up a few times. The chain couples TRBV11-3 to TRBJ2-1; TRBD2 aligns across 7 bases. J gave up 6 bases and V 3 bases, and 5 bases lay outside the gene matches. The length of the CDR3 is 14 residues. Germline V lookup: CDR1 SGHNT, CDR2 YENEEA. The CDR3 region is CASSFAGTTNEQFF. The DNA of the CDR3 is TGTGCCAGCAGCTTCGCCGGGACTACCAATGAGCAGTTCTTC.

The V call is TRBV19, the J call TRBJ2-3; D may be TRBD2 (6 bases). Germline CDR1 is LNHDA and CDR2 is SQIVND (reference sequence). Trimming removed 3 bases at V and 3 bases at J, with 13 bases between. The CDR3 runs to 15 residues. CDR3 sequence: CASSITGEETDTQYF. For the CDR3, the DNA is TGTGCCAGTAGTATTACGGGGGAGGAGACAGATACGCAGTATTTT. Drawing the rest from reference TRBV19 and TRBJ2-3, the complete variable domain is DGGITQSPKYLFRKEGQNVTLSCEQNLNHDAMYWYRQDPGQGLRLIYYSQIVNDFQKGDIAEGYSVSREKKESFPLTVTSAQKNPTAFYLCASSITGEETDTQYFGPGTRLTVL.

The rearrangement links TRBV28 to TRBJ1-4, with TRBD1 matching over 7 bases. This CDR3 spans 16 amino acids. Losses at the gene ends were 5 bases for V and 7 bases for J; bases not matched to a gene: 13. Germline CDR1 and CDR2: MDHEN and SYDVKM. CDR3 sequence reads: CASSPHETGVGEKLFF. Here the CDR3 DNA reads TGTGCCAGCAGTCCCCACGAAACAGGGGTAGGTGAAAAACTGTTTTTT.

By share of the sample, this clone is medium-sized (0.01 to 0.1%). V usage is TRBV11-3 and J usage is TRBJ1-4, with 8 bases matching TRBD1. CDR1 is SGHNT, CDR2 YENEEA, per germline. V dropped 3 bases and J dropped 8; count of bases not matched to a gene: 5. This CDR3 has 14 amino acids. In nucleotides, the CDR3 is TGTGCCAGCAGCTTCCAGGGGGCCTTGGAAAAACTGTTTTTT. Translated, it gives CASSFQGALEKLFF. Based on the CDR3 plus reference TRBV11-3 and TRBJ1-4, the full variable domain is EAGVVQSPRYKIIEKKQPVAFWCNPISGHNTLYWYLQNLGQGPELLIRYENEEAVDDSQLPKDRFSAERLKGVDSTLKIQPAELGDSAVYLCASSFQGALEKLFFGSGTQLSVL.

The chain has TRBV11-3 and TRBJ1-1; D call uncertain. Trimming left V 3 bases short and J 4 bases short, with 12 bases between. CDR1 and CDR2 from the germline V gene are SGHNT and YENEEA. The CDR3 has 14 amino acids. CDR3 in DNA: TGTGCCAGCAGCTTCGGGCCCCGTGGCACTGAAGCTTTCTTT. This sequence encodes CASSFGPRGTEAFF.